This T cell receptor (beta chain) was sequenced in a study of beta chain features in type 1 diabetes. Study-wide context: No age, gender or cell yield differences were seen between patients and healthy donors. In all, approximately 110 million sorted cells from all samples were analyzed.

Every isolated RNA sample was fully reverse transcribed, so sequencing captured expressed TCRB transcripts. Sequencing used immunoSEQ multiplex PCR; TCRdb keeps in-frame clones, though not all of them. Among hundreds of thousands of clones listed, 11% were seen once. This CDR3 has 15 amino acids. V lost 2 bases to trimming and J lost 2 bases, with 13 bases between them. Germline-derived CDR1 and CDR2 are ENHRY and SYGVKD. Sequencing input: naive CD4+ T cells from blood. The genes are TRBV10-3 and TRBJ2-7; maybe TRBD1 (6 bases). The receptor's source is a woman between 25 and 40 years old in good health. CDR3 sequence reads: CAISEGPGTTYEQYF. In DNA, the CDR3 is TGTGCCATCAGTGAGGGGCCCGGGACAACCTACGAGCAGTACTTC.